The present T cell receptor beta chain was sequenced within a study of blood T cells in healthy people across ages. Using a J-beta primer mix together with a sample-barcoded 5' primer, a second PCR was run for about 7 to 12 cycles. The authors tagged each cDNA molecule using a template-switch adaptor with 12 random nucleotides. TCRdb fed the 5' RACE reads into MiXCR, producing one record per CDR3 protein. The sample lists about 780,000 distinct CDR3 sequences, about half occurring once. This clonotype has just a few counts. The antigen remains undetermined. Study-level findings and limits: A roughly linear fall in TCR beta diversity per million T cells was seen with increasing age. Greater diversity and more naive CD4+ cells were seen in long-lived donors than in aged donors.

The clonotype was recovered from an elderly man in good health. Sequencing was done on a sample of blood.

The CDR3 region is CASSPPGTSGSGNEQFF. In DNA form, the CDR3 reads TGTGCCAGCTCACCACCTGGGACTAGCGGGAGTGGTAATGAGCAGTTCTTC. This chain uses TRBV18 with TRBJ2-1, with TRBD2 identical over 14 bases. The CDR3 runs to 17 residues. CDR1 KGHSH and CDR2 LQKENI come from the germline V gene. J lost 7 bases, V lost 0 bases, and 5 bases had no gene match.